The 24 T cell receptor beta chains presented below share a single source sample, sequenced in a study of CD4 T cells in relation to SARS-CoV-2 and coronaviruses (dated by TCRdb to about 2021). Their antigens remain unidentified. CD4+ T cells from unexposed donors were collected before the COVID-19 pandemic (2011-2018). Following 10 days of culture, the EasySep CD4+ T cell isolation kit was used to isolate CD4+ T cells. The library was built by means of the immunoSEQ multiplex PCR assay. Imported from immuneACCESS, the table was reduced by TCRdb to in-frame sequences with V and J called. These copies leave out some clones; in studies compared against another copy, an unresolved V gene accounts for under half, and the cause of the remainder is not known. This sample lists 20,000 to 25,000 clones; roughly 82% were detected once. In total, the top ten clones hold about 14% of the sample. The material sequenced was CD4+ T cells from PBMCs, cultured in vitro. Receptors originate from a human donor in good health.

The chain has TRBV9 and TRBJ1-1; 11 bases map to TRBD1. The length of the CDR3 is 15 residues. J was trimmed by 2 bases and V by 4 bases; bases with no gene match: 4. Looked up from germline, CDR1 is SGDLS and CDR2 is YYNGEE. This CDR3 is CASSLWTGGNTEAFF. The CDR3 DNA is TGTGCCAGCAGCCTGTGGACAGGGGGCAACACTGAAGCTTTCTTT.

The chain is built from TRBV10-3 and TRBJ2-3; possible D gene TRBD2, 7 bases. CDR3 size: 17 residues. CDR1 and CDR2 (germline): ENHRY, SYGVKD. V was pared by 5 bases and J by 0 bases, with 18 bases between. As DNA, the CDR3 is TGTGCCATCAGTCGGGGCGGGGGCTCCACTAGCACAGATACGCAGTATTTT. The encoded protein is CAISRGGGSTSTDTQYF.

In DNA form, the CDR3 reads TGCGCCAGCAGCCAAGAGACCACCGCTGGAAACACCATATATTTT. Its protein product is CASSQETTAGNTIYF. This chain connects TRBV4-3 to TRBJ1-3; D not resolved. Germline V lookup: CDR1 LGHNA, CDR2 YSLEER. The CDR3 runs to 15 residues. V was shortened by 0 bases and J by 2 bases, with 8 bases between the two germline ends.

The count of this clone is one. The rearrangement links TRBV5-1 to TRBJ2-1; possible D gene TRBD2, 5 bases. V was cut by 2 bases and J by 9 bases, with 15 bases left in between. In germline, CDR1 is SGHRS, CDR2 YFSETQ. The CDR3 has 14 amino acids. The CDR3 spells CASSLERLAGEQFF. CDR3 nucleotides: TGCGCCAGCAGCTTAGAGCGTCTCGCGGGTGAGCAGTTCTTC.

The genes are TRBV13 and TRBJ2-1; D is perhaps TRBD2 (5 bases). The CDR3 is 16 amino acids. V lost 5 bases to trimming and J lost 6 bases, with 20 bases between them. Germline V CDR1 and CDR2: PRHDT, FYEKMQ (reference sequence). The CDR3 DNA reads TGTGCCAGCAGCCCAACAGTTGGGAGCCCCGGCAATGAGCAGTTCTTC. Its translation is CASSPTVGSPGNEQFF.

The V gene is TRBV19, the J gene TRBJ2-2; 8 bases line up with TRBD1. The CDR3 extends over 16 amino acids. The germline CDR1 and CDR2 sequences are LNHDA and SQIVND (reference sequence). Trimming took 7 bases from V and 7 from J; bases not matched to a gene: 14. The CDR3 coding sequence is TGTGCCAGTAAGAAGAGCCGGGACAGGATCGACGGGGAGCTGTTTTTT. Translated: CASKKSRDRIDGELFF.

This chain connects TRBV4-3 to TRBJ2-5; 7 bases agree with TRBD2. The V and J ends lost 0 bases and 5 bases, in that order; junction bases with no gene match: 12. The CDR3 runs to 17 residues. The germline V gene has CDR1 LGHNA and CDR2 YSLEER. CDR3 in DNA: TGCGCCAGCAGCCAAGAATTGGGAGGGAGGGCGGGGGAGACCCAGTACTTC. Translation gives CASSQELGGRAGETQYF.

This clone appeared a single time. V gene TRBV7-2 combines with J gene TRBJ1-2; the D gene is possibly TRBD1 (6 bases). From germline, CDR1 is SGHTA and CDR2 FQGNSA. The CDR3 length is 15 residues. The V end lost 4 bases, the J end lost 1 base, and 13 bases lay between the germline ends. The CDR3 sequence is CASSSRIGGNYGYTF. The CDR3 coding sequence is TGTGCCAGCAGCTCCCGGATAGGGGGTAACTATGGCTACACCTTC.

This clone came up a few times. V and J are TRBV2 and TRBJ2-5, with D hard to call. CDR1 is SNHLY and CDR2 is FYNNEI in the germline V gene. The CDR3 is 11 amino acids. V lost 5 bases and J 4 bases, leaving 5 bases between the germline ends. The CDR3 sequence: CASSYGETQYF. The CDR3 nucleotides read TGTGCCAGCAGTTATGGAGAGACCCAGTACTTC.

In this sample, this clone turned up a few times. The rearrangement uses TRBV28 and TRBJ1-5; D ambiguous. The CDR3 totals 15 residues. The V gene's germline CDR1 is MDHEN and CDR2 SYDVKM. Trimming took 3 bases from V and 4 from J, leaving 13 bases between them. In DNA, the CDR3 is TGTGCCAGCAGTTTGGATCCGAGGGCGAATCAGCCCCAGCATTTT. Protein sequence: CASSLDPRANQPQHF.

V and J are TRBV11-2 and TRBJ2-1; D is undetermined. This CDR3 is 14 amino acids long. CDR1 and CDR2 (germline): SGHAT, FQNNGV. The germline V and J ends were trimmed by 0 bases and 7 bases, with 10 bases remaining between them. CDR3 in amino acids: CASSLDQAGNEQFF. CDR3 sequence (DNA): TGTGCCAGCAGCTTAGACCAGGCTGGAAATGAGCAGTTCTTC. The full variable domain, in which reference TRBV11-2 and TRBJ2-1 provide the parts outside the CDR3, is EAGVAQSPRYKIIEKRQSVAFWCNPISGHATLYWYQQILGQGPKLLIQFQNNGVVDDSQLPKDRFSAERLKGVDSTLKIQPAKLEDSAVYLCASSLDQAGNEQFFGPGTRLTVL.

Only a few counts were recorded for this clone. Different DNA sequences within this sample yield the same CDR3. The chain recombines TRBV11-2 with TRBJ1-5; D unresolved. CDR1 is SGHAT and CDR2 is FQNNGV in the germline V gene. The V end lost 1 base, the J end lost 6 bases, and 7 bases lay between the germline ends. The length of the CDR3 is 13 residues. CDR3: CASSLGGGQPQHF. CDR3 nucleotides: TGTGCCAGCAGCTTAGGTGGTGGTCAGCCCCAGCATTTT. The full variable domain, completed using reference TRBV11-2 and TRBJ1-5, is EAGVAQSPRYKIIEKRQSVAFWCNPISGHATLYWYQQILGQGPKLLIQFQNNGVVDDSQLPKDRFSAERLKGVDSTLKIQPAKLEDSAVYLCASSLGGGQPQHFGDGTRLSIL.

This rearrangement joins TRBV11-2 to TRBJ2-1; 7 positions agree with TRBD2. CDR1 is SGHAT, CDR2 FQNNGV, per germline. The V gene end was trimmed by 0 bases and the J gene end by 3 bases; junction bases not matched to a gene: 14. This CDR3 spans 19 amino acids. Written as DNA, the CDR3 is TGTGCCAGCAGCTTAGATGGTCTAGCGGCCCCCTGGGACTACAATGAGCAGTTCTTC. Protein: CASSLDGLAAPWDYNEQFF.

The chain couples TRBV5-8 to TRBJ2-3; D remains ambiguous. This CDR3 is built from 16 residues. V was pared by 0 bases and J by 1 base, with 12 bases between. Germline V CDR1 and CDR2: SGHTS, YDEGEE. The CDR3 loop reads CASSLGGNWGTDTQYF. CDR3 nucleotide sequence: TGTGCCAGCAGCTTGGGGGGTAATTGGGGCACAGATACGCAGTATTTT.

The chain carries TRBV4-1 and TRBJ1-2; D uncertain. This CDR3 spans 15 amino acids. Per the germline V gene, CDR1 is MGHRA and CDR2 is YSYEKL. The V and J ends lost 1 base and 0 bases respectively, with 9 bases between them. The CDR3 region has the DNA TGCGCCAGCAGCCAAGTGGCAGAAGCTAACTATGGCTACACCTTC. This translates into CASSQVAEANYGYTF.

This clone was observed a handful of times. The genes are TRBV6-5 and TRBJ1-5; D is perhaps TRBD1 (6 bases). Germline V gives CDR1 MNHEY, CDR2 SVGAGI. The CDR3 has 14 amino acids. V dropped 6 bases and J dropped 0 bases, with 9 bases sitting between them. This CDR3 reads CASSQGNSNQPQHF. CDR3 DNA sequence: TGTGCCAGCAGCCAGGGGAATAGCAATCAGCCCCAGCATTTT.

The chain employs TRBV9 and TRBJ1-2; 10 nucleotides line up with TRBD1. The trim removed 3 bases at V and 5 bases at J, leaving 7 bases unmatched. This CDR3 has 15 amino acids. Per germline, CDR1 SGDLS and CDR2 YYNGEE. The CDR3 DNA follows: TGTGCCAGCAGCGATTTGACAGGGGGCGTTTATGGCTACACCTTC. This gives the protein CASSDLTGGVYGYTF. The full variable domain, in which reference TRBV9 and TRBJ1-2 provide the parts outside the CDR3, is DSGVTQTPKHLITATGQRVTLRCSPRSGDLSVYWYQQSLDQGLQFLIQYYNGEERAKGNILERFSAQQFPDLHSELNLSSLELGDSALYFCASSDLTGGVYGYTFGSGTRLTVV.

The chain is built from TRBV19 and TRBJ1-1, with a tentative D call TRBD1 (5 bases). The V end lost 6 bases, the J end lost 1 base, and 9 bases lay between the germline ends. CDR1 is LNHDA and CDR2 is SQIVND in the germline V gene (reference sequence). The CDR3 has 13 amino acids. CDR3 in DNA: TGTGCCAGTAGCAGACAGCCGAACACTGAAGCTTTCTTT. Protein sequence: CASSRQPNTEAFF.

This clone was detected only a few times. This sequence joins TRBV29-1 and TRBJ1-1; TRBD1 is a possible D gene (6 bases). CDR3 size: 12 residues. CDR1 is SQVTM and CDR2 is ANQGSEA in the germline V gene. V was cut by 4 bases and J by 7 bases, with 13 bases left in between. CDR3 residues: CSVGPQGFEAFF. The CDR3 DNA reads TGCAGCGTTGGGCCCCAGGGGTTTGAAGCTTTCTTT. Full variable domain (outside the CDR3, taken from reference TRBV29-1 and TRBJ1-1): SAVISQKPSRDICQRGTSLTIQCQVDSQVTMMFWYRQQPGQSLTLIATANQGSEATYESGFVIDKFPISRPNLTFSTLTVSNMSPEDSSIYLCSVGPQGFEAFFGQGTRLTVV.

The gene calls are TRBV4-3 and TRBJ2-2; 9 nucleotides match TRBD2. Germline CDR1 and CDR2: LGHNA and YSLEER. Germline trimming cut 0 bases from V and 6 bases from J; bases unmatched to any gene: 5. This CDR3 has 16 residues. The CDR3 spells CASSQDVGGGAGELFF. The CDR3 DNA reads TGCGCCAGCAGCCAAGATGTTGGCGGGGGGGCCGGGGAGCTGTTTTTT.

This clone was recorded a few times. The rearrangement links TRBV5-1 to TRBJ1-3, with 7 bases lining up with TRBD1. The CDR3 contains 13 residues. J lost 4 bases, V lost 4 bases, and 2 bases had no gene match. The V gene's germline CDR1 is SGHRS and CDR2 YFSETQ. The CDR3 reads CASSLGQGNTIYF. The CDR3 bases are TGCGCCAGCAGCCTGGGACAGGGAAACACCATATATTTT.

This chain uses TRBV7-2 with TRBJ2-7; 8 bases align to TRBD1. The V gene's germline CDR1 is SGHTA and CDR2 FQGNSA. The CDR3 runs 14 residues. V trimming: 3 bases; J trimming: 3 bases; junction bases outside the gene matches: 4. This chain's CDR3 is CASSFGTGNYEQYF. The CDR3 DNA reads as TGTGCCAGCAGCTTCGGGACAGGCAACTACGAGCAGTACTTC.

V is TRBV12-5 and J is TRBJ2-2; possible D gene TRBD2, 5 bases. The CDR3 has 17 residues. Trimming removed 0 bases from V and 6 bases from J, with 17 bases in between. Looked up from germline, CDR1 is LGHNT and CDR2 is FRNRAP. The DNA of the CDR3 is TGTGCTAGTGGTTTGGTACTGGCGGGTCTAAATGCCGGGGAGCTGTTTTTT. Its protein product is CASGLVLAGLNAGELFF.

V usage is TRBV10-3 and J usage is TRBJ2-2, with a weak D call TRBD1 (5 bases). This CDR3 region has 13 residues. The ends were cut back, 6 bases at V and 5 bases at J, with 10 bases in the middle. In germline, CDR1 is ENHRY, CDR2 SYGVKD. Here the CDR3 DNA reads TGTGCCATCAGCCCAGGGAAAACCGGGGAGCTGTTTTTT. Protein sequence: CAISPGKTGELFF.